This T cell receptor beta chain was retrieved from a study of blood T cell repertoires in COVID-19. Looking at the study overall: T cells, B-cell-depleted T cells, or PBMCs supplied cDNA or gDNA.

Profiling relied on immunoSEQ multiplex PCR, and the TCRdb table lists in-frame clones only, not all of them. The table lists about 110,000 clones, 70% to 90% of them singletons. The J segment lost 2 bases and the V segment lost 0 bases, leaving 3 bases of the junction unmatched. This CDR3 contains 17 residues. Germline V gives CDR1 SGHRS, CDR2 YFSETQ. The sample taken for sequencing was peripheral blood. This sequence was found in a woman between 50 and 59 years old with acute or convalescent COVID-19. The V gene is TRBV5-1, the J gene TRBJ2-3; 13 nucleotides agree with TRBD2. The CDR3 bases are TGCGCCAGCAGCTTGGGGACTAGCGGGAGTTACACAGATACGCAGTATTTT. This sequence encodes CASSLGTSGSYTDTQYF.